This TCR beta chain was sequenced during a study of T cell responses to AZD1222 COVID-19 vaccine. Whole-study context: Pooling of second doses given at about 4 or about 12 weeks was done.

The CDR3 spans 16 residues. Germline V gives CDR1 KGHSH, CDR2 LQKENI. Trimming stripped 1 base from V and 5 bases from J, with 17 bases between. The data were produced by immunoSEQ multiplex PCR, yet TCRdb's version contains in-frame clones alone and is incomplete. In the table there are roughly 120,000 clones, around 88% of which are singletons. The receptor comes from an adult in good health. This rearrangement joins TRBV18 to TRBJ1-1; tentative D call: TRBD1 (5 bases). The specimen was peripheral blood, collected on day 0 of AZD1222 vaccination. The chain's CDR3 is CASSPRQGAGGTEAFF. CDR3 coding DNA: TGTGCCAGCTCACCACGGCAGGGTGCTGGTGGGACTGAAGCTTTCTTT.